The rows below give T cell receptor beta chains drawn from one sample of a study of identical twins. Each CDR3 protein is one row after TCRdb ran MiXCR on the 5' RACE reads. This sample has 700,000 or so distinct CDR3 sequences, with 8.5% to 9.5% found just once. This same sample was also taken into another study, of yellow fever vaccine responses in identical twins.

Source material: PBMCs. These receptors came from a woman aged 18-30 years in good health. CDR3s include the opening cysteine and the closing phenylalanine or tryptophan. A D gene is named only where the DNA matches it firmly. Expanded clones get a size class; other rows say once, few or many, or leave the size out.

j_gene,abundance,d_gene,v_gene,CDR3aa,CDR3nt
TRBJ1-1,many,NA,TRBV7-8,CASSLLRGTEAFF,TGTGCCAGCAGCTTATTGAGGGGTACTGAAGCTTTCTTT
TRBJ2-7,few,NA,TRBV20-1,CSARGTETVYEQYF,TGCAGTGCTAGAGGGACAGAGACGGTCTACGAGCAGTACTTC
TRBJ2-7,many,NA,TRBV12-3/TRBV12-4,CASSFRRDEQYF,TGTGCCAGCAGTTTTCGACGGGACGAGCAGTACTTC
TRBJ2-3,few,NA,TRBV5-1,CASSSGPLGTRYTDTQYF,TGCGCCAGCAGCTCTGGACCGCTAGGGACAAGGTACACAGATACGCAGTATTTT
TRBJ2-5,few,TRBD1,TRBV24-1,CATSDPRTGKGTQYF,TGTGCCACCAGTGACCCTCGGACAGGGAAAGGAACCCAGTACTTC
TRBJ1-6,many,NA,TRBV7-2,CASSLDINSPLHF,TGTGCCAGCAGCTTAGATATAAATTCACCCCTCCACTTT
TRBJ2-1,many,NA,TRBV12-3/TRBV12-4,CASSLSPYNEQFF,TGTGCCAGCAGTTTGTCTCCATACAATGAGCAGTTCTTC
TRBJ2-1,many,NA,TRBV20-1,CSATWGGNEQFF,TGCAGTGCCACGTGGGGTGGCAATGAGCAGTTCTTC
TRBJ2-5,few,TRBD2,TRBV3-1,CASSQVLAGGQETQYF,TGTGCCAGCAGCCAAGTACTAGCGGGGGGACAAGAGACCCAGTACTTC
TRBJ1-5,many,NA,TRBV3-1,CASSQGGGPNQPQHF,TGTGCCAGCAGCCAAGGAGGGGGGCCCAATCAGCCCCAGCATTTT
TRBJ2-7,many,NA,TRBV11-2,CASSLAMLSYEQYF,TGTGCCAGCAGCTTAGCTATGCTCTCCTACGAGCAGTACTTC
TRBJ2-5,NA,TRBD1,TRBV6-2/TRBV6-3,CASSPGTGVVQETQYF,TGTGCCAGCAGTCCTGGGACAGGAGTTGTCCAAGAGACCCAGTACTTC
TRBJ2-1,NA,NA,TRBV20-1,CSVTDPYNEQFF,TGCAGTGTAACTGACCCCTACAATGAGCAGTTCTTC
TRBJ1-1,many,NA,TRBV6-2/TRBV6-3,CASSSSGLNTEAFF,TGTGCCAGCAGTTCCAGCGGGTTGAACACTGAAGCTTTCTTT
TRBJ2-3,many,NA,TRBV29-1,CSGQPGDTQYF,TGCAGCGGCCAGCCCGGGGATACGCAGTATTTT
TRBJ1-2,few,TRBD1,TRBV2,CASRIGDSYGYTF,TGTGCCAGCAGGATAGGGGACAGCTATGGCTACACCTTC
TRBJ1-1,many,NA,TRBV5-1,CASSLRRVDTEAFF,TGCGCCAGCAGCTTGAGACGGGTTGACACTGAAGCTTTCTTT
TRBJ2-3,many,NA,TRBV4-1,CASSQDSGGTDTQYF,TGCGCCAGCAGCCAAGATAGTGGCGGCACAGATACGCAGTATTTT
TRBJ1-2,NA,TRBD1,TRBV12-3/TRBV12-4,CASSGQGGDYGYTF,TGTGCCAGCAGCGGACAGGGTGGCGACTATGGCTACACCTTC
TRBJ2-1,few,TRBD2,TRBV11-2,CASSPQAGGYNEQFF,TGTGCCAGCAGCCCACAGGCGGGGGGGTACAATGAGCAGTTCTTC
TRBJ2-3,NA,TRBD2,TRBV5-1,CASSGGTSGRPVITDTQYF,TGCGCCAGCAGCGGAGGGACTAGCGGGAGGCCCGTCATCACAGATACGCAGTATTTT
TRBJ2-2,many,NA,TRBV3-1,CASRLGTNTGELFF,TGTGCCAGCAGACTGGGGACGAACACCGGGGAGCTGTTTTTT
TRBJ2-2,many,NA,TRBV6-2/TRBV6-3,CASRLFDGELFF,TGTGCCAGCAGGCTATTTGACGGGGAGCTGTTTTTT
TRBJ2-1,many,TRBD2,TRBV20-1,CSADIVDGGSDEQFF,TGCAGTGCTGATATAGTGGACGGGGGGTCCGATGAGCAGTTCTTC
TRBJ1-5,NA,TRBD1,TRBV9,CASSVGQGDQPQHF,TGTGCCAGCAGCGTTGGACAGGGGGATCAGCCCCAGCATTTT
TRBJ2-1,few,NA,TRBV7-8,CASSYARGRNNEQFF,TGTGCCAGCAGCTACGCCCGGGGGAGAAACAATGAGCAGTTCTTC
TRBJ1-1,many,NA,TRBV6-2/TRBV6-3,CASTINTEAFF,TGTGCCAGCACAATCAACACTGAAGCTTTCTTT
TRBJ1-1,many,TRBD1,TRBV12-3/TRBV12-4,CASSLGQGAGTEAFF,TGTGCCAGCAGTTTGGGACAGGGGGCAGGGACTGAAGCTTTCTTT
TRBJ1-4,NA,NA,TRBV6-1,CASMVTATNEKLFF,TGTGCCAGCATGGTCACTGCAACTAATGAAAAACTGTTTTTT
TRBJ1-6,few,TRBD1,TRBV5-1,CASSLKPGQGDSPLHF,TGCGCCAGCAGCCTGAAACCGGGACAGGGTGATTCACCCCTCCACTTT
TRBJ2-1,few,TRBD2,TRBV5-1,CASRSSGANEQFF,TGCGCCAGCAGATCTAGCGGGGCCAATGAGCAGTTCTTC
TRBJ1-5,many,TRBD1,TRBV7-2,CASSLGTGDNQPQHF,TGTGCCAGCAGCTTGGGGACAGGGGACAATCAGCCCCAGCATTTT
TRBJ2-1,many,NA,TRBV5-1,CASSTGPAPPYNEQFF,TGCGCCAGCAGCACGGGGCCCGCTCCGCCCTACAATGAGCAGTTCTTC
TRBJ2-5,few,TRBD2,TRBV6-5,CASSYSNRGEETQYF,TGTGCCAGCAGTTACTCGAATCGGGGGGAAGAGACCCAGTACTTC
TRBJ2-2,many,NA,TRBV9,CASSVENTGELFF,TGTGCCAGCAGTGTTGAGAACACCGGGGAGCTGTTTTTT
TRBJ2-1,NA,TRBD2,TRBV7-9,CASRPSGAGGYNEQFF,TGTGCCAGCAGGCCCTCTGGTGCGGGGGGCTACAATGAGCAGTTCTTC
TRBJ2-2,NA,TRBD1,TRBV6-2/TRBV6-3,CASDRGGDTGELFF,TGTGCCAGCGACAGGGGCGGGGACACCGGGGAGCTGTTTTTT
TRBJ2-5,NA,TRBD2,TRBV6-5,CASSYAPDIGTSHRTQYF,TGTGCCAGCAGTTACGCGCCCGATATAGGGACTAGCCACCGGACCCAGTACTTC
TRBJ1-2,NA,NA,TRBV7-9,CARSSLKGGYTF,TGTGCCAGAAGCTCATTAAAAGGTGGCTACACCTTC